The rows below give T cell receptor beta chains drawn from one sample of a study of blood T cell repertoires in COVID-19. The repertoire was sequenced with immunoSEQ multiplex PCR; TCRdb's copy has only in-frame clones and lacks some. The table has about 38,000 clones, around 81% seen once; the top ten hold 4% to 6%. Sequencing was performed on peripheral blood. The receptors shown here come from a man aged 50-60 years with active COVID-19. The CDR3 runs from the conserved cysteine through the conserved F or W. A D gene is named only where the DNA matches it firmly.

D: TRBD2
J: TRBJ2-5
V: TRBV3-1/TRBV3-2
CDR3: CASSQVSTGQVLAGQETQYF

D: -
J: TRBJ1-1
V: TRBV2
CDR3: CASSKQGNTEAFF

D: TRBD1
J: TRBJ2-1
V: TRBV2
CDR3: CASRPGTGSYNEQFF

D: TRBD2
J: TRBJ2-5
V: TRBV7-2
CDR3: CASSTLTSPQYF

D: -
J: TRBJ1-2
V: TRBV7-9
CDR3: CASSYWTEGYTF

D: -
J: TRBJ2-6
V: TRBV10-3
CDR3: CAISEIPGKRSSGANVLTF

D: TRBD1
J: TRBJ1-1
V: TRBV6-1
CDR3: CASSEDRGQAFF

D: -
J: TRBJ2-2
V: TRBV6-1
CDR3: CASSERLGETGELFF

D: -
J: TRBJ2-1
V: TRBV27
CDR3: CASSLSRDEQFF

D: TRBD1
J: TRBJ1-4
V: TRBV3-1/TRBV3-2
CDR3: CASSPRTGRMEKLFF

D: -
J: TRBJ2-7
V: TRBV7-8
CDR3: CASSRRGTYEQYF

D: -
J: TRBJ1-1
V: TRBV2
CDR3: CASSEEMNTEAFF

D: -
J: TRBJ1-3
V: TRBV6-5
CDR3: CASRQGHSGNTIYF

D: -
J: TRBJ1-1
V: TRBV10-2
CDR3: CASSDASGTEAFF

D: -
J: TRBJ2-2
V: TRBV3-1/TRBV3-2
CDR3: CASSPGAGGTGELFF

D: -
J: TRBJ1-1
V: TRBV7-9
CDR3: CASSSIGGRTEAFF